A single sample is the source of the 9 T cell receptor beta chains below, sequenced in a study of cytomegalovirus exposure and HLA in healthy donors. PCR was performed using 60 Vbeta and 13 Jbeta primers. The method was immunoSEQ multiplex PCR; TCRdb's version includes in-frame clones alone and lacks a portion of them. The profile shows about 140,000 clones, roughly four fifths of them singletons. The material sequenced was PBMCs. Receptors originate from a man aged 18 to 30 in good health and CMV-seropositive.

The sample holds a few counts of this clone. This chain uses TRBV5-6 with TRBJ1-1, with D hard to call. V lost 2 bases and J lost 6, with 5 bases in between. The CDR3 spans 11 residues. Germline V gene sequence: CDR1 SGHDT, CDR2 YYEEEE. The CDR3 nucleotides are TGTGCCAGCAGCTTTCGCGCTGAAGCTTTCTTT. Translated, it gives CASSFRAEAFF.

This chain connects TRBV21-1 to TRBJ1-5. TRBV21-1 is a recognized pseudogene. This CDR3 region has 17 residues. This chain's CDR3 is CASSLTRGQATNQPQHF. CDR3 DNA sequence: TGTGCCAGCAGCTTGACGCGGGGGCAAGCAACCAATCAGCCCCAGCATTTT.

This chain joins TRBV4-1 and TRBJ2-6; 7 nucleotides align to TRBD2. Germline V gene data show CDR1 as MGHRA and CDR2 as YSYEKL. This CDR3 is 13 amino acids long. V dropped 8 bases and J dropped 2; count of bases not matched to a gene: 0. The CDR3 DNA reads as TGCGCCAGCCGGGGGGCTGGGGCCAACGTCCTGACTTTC. It encodes CASRGAGANVLTF.

The J gene is TRBJ1-1, the V gene TRBV19; TRBD1 matches at 7 bases. This CDR3 contains 14 residues. Trimming removed 1 base from V and 1 base from J; junction bases left unmatched: 0. Germline CDR1 LNHDA, CDR2 SQIVND (reference sequence). CDR3 nucleotides: TGTGCCAGTAGTATAGGACAGGGGAACACTGAAGCTTTCTTT. It encodes CASSIGQGNTEAFF.

The chain employs TRBV9 and TRBJ2-1; the D is unclear. Germline V gives CDR1 SGDLS, CDR2 YYNGEE. The length of the CDR3 is 16 residues. V lost 3 bases and J 2 bases, leaving 15 bases between the germline ends. In nucleotides, the CDR3 is TGTGCCAGCAGCGCACCGACTGACCCAGCCTACAATGAGCAGTTCTTC. This encodes CASSAPTDPAYNEQFF.

The V gene is TRBV6-1, the J gene TRBJ2-1, with TRBD2 as a possible D gene (6 bases). V lost 10 bases to trimming and J lost 6 bases, with 13 bases between them. This CDR3 has 12 amino acids. Germline CDR1 MNHNS, CDR2 SASEGT. CDR3 bases: TGTGCCAACGGGGGTCGTCCCAATGAGCAGTTCTTC. Amino acid sequence: CANGGRPNEQFF.

This clone was observed a single time. The V call is TRBV7-8, the J call TRBJ2-7; D gene unclear. This CDR3 has 14 residues. Germline V CDR1 and CDR2: SGHVS, FQNEAQ. Trimming cost V 5 bases and J 3 bases, with 14 bases left between them. The CDR3 sequence: CASSASNSNYEQYF. The CDR3 DNA reads as TGTGCCAGCAGCGCATCAAATAGCAACTACGAGCAGTACTTC.

This clone showed up just once. The chain links TRBV9 to TRBJ2-1; D possibly corresponds to TRBD2 (5 bases). V was shortened by 4 bases and J by 4 bases, with 6 bases between the two germline ends. The CDR3 runs 12 residues. CDR1 is SGDLS, CDR2 YYNGEE, per germline. CDR3 DNA sequence: TGTGCCAGCAGCCCGGGGTACAATGAGCAGTTCTTC. As protein: CASSPGYNEQFF. The full variable domain, with the rest looked up from reference TRBV9 and TRBJ2-1, is DSGVTQTPKHLITATGQRVTLRCSPRSGDLSVYWYQQSLDQGLQFLIQYYNGEERAKGNILERFSAQQFPDLHSELNLSSLELGDSALYFCASSPGYNEQFFGPGTRLTVL.

This clone was recorded only once. The V and J genes are TRBV7-2 and TRBJ2-7; D is uncertain. The length of the CDR3 is 13 residues. Germline CDR1 SGHTA, CDR2 FQGNSA. The V gene lost 3 bases and the J gene lost 6 bases, with 12 bases spanning the gap. In DNA form, the CDR3 reads TGTGCCAGCAGCTTGGGCTTCGGCGCCGAGCAGTACTTC. Translating gives CASSLGFGAEQYF.